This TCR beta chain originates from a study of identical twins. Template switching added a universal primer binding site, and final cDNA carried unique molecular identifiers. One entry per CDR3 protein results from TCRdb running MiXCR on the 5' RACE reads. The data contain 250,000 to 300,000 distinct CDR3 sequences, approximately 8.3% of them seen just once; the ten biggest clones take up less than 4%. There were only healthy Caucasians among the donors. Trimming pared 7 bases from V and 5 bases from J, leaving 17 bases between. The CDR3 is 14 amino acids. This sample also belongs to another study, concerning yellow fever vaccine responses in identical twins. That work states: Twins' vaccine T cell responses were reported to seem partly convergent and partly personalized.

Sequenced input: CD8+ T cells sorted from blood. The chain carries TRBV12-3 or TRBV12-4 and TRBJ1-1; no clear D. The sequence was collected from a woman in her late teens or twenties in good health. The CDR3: CASTTKTVWTEAFF. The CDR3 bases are TGTGCCAGCACTACAAAGACGGTGTGGACTGAAGCTTTCTTT.